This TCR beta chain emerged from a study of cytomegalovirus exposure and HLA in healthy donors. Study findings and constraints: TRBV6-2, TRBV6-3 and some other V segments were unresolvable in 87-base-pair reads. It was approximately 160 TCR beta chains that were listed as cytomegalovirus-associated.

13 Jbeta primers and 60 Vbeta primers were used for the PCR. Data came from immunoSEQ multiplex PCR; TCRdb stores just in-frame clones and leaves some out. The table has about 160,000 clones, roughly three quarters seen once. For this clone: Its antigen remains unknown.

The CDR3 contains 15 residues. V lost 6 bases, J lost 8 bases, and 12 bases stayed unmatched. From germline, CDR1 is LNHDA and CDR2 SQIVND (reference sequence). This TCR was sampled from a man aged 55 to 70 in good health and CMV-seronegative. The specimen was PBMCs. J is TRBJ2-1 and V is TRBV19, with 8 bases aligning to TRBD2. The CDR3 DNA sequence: TGTGCCAGTAGACTAACCGGGACTAGTAGGGATGAGCAGTTCTTC. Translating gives CASRLTGTSRDEQFF.